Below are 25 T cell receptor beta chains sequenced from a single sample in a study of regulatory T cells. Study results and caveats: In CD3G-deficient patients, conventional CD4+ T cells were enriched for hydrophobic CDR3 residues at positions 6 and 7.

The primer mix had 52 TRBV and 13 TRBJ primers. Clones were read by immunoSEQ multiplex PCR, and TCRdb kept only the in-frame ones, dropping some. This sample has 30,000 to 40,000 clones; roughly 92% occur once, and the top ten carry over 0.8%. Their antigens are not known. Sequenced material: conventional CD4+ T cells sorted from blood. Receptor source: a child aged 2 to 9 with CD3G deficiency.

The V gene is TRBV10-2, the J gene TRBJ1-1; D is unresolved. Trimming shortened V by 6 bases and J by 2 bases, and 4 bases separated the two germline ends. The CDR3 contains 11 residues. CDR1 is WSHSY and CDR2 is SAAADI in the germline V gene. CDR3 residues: CASRANTEAFF. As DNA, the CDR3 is TGCGCCAGCAGGGCCAACACTGAAGCTTTCTTT.

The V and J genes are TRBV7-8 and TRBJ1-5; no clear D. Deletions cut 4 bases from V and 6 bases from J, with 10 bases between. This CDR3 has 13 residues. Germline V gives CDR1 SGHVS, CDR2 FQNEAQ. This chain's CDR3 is CASSSSVFQPQHF. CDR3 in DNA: TGTGCCAGCAGCTCCTCAGTGTTTCAGCCCCAGCATTTT.

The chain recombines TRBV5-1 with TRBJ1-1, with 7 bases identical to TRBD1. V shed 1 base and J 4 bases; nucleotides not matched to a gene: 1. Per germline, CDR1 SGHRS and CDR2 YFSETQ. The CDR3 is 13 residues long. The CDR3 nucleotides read TGCGCCAGCAGCTTGACAGGGGCCACTGAAGCTTTCTTT. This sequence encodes CASSLTGATEAFF.

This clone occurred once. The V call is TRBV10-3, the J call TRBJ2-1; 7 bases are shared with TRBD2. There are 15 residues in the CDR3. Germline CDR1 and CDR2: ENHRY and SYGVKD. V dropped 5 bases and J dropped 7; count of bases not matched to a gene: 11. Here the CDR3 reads CAISPARGIGNEQFF. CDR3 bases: TGTGCCATCAGTCCCGCGCGGGGGATCGGGAATGAGCAGTTCTTC.

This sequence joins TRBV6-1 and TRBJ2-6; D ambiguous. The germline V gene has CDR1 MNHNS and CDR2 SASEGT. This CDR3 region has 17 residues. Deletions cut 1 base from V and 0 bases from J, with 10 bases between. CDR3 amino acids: CASSEDWAVSGANVLTF. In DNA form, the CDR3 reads TGTGCCAGCAGTGAAGATTGGGCAGTCTCTGGGGCCAACGTCCTGACTTTC.

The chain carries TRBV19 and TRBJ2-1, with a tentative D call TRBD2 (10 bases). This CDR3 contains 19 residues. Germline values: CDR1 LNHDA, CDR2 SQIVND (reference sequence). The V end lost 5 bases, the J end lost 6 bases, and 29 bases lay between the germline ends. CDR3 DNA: TGTGCCAGTAGTTCCGGGACAGGGACTCTAGCGGGAGTAGGCAATGAGCAGTTCTTC. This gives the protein CASSSGTGTLAGVGNEQFF.

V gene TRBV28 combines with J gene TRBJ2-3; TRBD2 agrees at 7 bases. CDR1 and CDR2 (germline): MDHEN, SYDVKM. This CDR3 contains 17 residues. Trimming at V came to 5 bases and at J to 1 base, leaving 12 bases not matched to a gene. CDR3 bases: TGTGCCAGCAGTCAAGTCATTGGGGGGGTTCGCACAGATACGCAGTATTTT. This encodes CASSQVIGGVRTDTQYF.

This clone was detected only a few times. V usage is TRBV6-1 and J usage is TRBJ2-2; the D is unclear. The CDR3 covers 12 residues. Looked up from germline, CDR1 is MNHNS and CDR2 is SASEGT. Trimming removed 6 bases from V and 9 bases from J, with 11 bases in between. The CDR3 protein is CASSVSNRELFF. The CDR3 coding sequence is TGTGCCAGCAGCGTCTCGAATAGGGAGCTGTTTTTT.

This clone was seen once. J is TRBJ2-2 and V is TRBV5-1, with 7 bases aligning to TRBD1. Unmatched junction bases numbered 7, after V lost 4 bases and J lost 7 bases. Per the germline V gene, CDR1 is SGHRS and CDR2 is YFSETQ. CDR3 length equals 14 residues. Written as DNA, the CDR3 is TGCGCCAGCAGCCGTACTACAGGGGACGGGGAGCTGTTTTTT. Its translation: CASSRTTGDGELFF.

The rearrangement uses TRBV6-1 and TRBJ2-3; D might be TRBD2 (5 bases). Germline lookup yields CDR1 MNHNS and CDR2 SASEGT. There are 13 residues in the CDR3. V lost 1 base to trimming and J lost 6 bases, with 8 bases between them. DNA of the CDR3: TGTGCCAGCAGTGAAGGGACTTGGGATACGCAGTATTTT. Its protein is CASSEGTWDTQYF.

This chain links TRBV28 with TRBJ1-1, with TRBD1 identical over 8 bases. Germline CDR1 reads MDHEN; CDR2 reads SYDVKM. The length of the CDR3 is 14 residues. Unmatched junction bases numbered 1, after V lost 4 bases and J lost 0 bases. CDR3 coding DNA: TGTGCCAGCAGTTCAGGGGGCTTGAACACTGAAGCTTTCTTT. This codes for CASSSGGLNTEAFF.

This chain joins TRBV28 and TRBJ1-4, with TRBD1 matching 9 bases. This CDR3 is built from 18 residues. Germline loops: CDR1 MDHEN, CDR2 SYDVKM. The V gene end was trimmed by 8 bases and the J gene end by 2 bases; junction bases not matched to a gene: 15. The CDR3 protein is CASSSLQGAGLTNEKLFF. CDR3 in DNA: TGTGCCAGCTCTTCGCTACAGGGGGCCGGGTTGACTAATGAAAAACTGTTTTTT.

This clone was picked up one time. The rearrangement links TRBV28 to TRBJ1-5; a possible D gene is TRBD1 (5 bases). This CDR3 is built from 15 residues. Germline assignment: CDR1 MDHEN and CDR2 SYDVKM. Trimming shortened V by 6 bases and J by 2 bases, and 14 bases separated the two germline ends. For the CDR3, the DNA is TGTGCCAGCAGCTACCTGACAGAAGGCAATCAGCCCCAGCATTTT. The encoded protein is CASSYLTEGNQPQHF.

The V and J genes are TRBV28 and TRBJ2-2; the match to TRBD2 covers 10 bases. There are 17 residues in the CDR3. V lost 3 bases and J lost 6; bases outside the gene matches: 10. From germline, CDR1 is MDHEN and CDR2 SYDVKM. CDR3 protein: CASSFASGRAAAGELFF. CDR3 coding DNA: TGTGCCAGCAGTTTTGCCAGCGGGAGGGCCGCGGCCGGGGAGCTGTTTTTT.

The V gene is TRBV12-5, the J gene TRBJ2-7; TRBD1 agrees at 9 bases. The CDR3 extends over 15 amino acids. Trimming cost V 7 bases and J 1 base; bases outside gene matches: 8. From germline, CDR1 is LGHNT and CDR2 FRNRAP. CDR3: CASALGQGQSYEQYF. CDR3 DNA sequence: TGTGCTAGTGCTCTGGGACAGGGTCAATCCTACGAGCAGTACTTC.

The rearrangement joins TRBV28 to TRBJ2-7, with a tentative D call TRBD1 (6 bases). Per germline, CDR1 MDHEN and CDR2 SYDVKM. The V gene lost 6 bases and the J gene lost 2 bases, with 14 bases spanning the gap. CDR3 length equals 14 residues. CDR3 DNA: TGTGCCAGCAGACCAACAGGGTACACCTACGAGCAGTACTTC. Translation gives CASRPTGYTYEQYF.

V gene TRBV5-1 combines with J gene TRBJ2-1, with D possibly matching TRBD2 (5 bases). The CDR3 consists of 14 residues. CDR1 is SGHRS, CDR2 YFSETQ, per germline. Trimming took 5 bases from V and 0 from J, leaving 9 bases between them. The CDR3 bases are TGCGCCAGCAGGAGGGAGAGCTCCTACAATGAGCAGTTCTTC. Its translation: CASRRESSYNEQFF.

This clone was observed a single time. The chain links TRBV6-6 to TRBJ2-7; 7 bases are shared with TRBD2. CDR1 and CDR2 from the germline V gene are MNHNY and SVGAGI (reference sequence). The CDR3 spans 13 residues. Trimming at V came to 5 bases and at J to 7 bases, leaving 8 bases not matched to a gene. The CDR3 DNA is TGTGCCAGCAGTGGGGAGGGGCGAGGGGAGCAGTACTTC. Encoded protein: CASSGEGRGEQYF.

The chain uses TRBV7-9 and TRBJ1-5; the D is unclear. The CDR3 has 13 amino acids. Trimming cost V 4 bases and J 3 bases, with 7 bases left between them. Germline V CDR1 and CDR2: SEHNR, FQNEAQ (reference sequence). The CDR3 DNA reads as TGTGCCAGCAGCTCCGGACCCAATCAGCCCCAGCATTTT. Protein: CASSSGPNQPQHF.

As DNA, the CDR3 is TGCGCCAGCAGCCAAGACAGGGGCTCCTACAATGAGCAGTTCTTC. The encoded protein is CASSQDRGSYNEQFF. The V and J genes are TRBV5-1 and TRBJ2-1, with TRBD1 identical over 8 bases. Germline loops: CDR1 SGHRS, CDR2 YFSETQ. V gave up 4 bases and J gave up 0 bases; unmatched junction bases: 3. There are 15 residues in the CDR3. Drawing the rest from reference TRBV5-1 and TRBJ2-1, the complete variable domain is KAGVTQTPRYLIKTRGQQVTLSCSPISGHRSVSWYQQTPGQGLQFLFEYFSETQRNKGNFPGRFSGRQFSNSRSEMNVSTLELGDSALYLCASSQDRGSYNEQFFGPGTRLTVL.

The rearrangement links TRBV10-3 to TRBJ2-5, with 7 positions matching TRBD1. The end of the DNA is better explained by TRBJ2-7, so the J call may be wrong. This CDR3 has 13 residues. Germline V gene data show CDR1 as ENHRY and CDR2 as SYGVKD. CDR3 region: CAISRDSSYEQYF. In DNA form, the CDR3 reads TGTGCCATCAGCCGGGACAGCTCCTACGAGCAGTACTTC.

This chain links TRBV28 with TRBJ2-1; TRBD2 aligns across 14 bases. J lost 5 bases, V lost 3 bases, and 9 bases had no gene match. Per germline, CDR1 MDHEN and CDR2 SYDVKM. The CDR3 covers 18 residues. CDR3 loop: CASSLGGLAGGLNNEQFF. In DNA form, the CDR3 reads TGTGCCAGCAGTTTGGGTGGACTAGCGGGAGGTTTGAACAATGAGCAGTTCTTC.

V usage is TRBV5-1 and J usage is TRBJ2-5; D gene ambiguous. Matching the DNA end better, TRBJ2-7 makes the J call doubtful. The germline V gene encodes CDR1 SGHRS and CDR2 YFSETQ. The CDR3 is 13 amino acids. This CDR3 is CASSLDGSYEQYF. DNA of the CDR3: TGCGCCAGCAGCTTAGACGGCTCCTACGAGCAGTACTTC.

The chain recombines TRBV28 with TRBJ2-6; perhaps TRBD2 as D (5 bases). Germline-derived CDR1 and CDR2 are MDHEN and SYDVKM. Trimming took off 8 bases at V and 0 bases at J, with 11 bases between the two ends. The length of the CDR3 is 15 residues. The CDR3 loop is CASVGGSSGANVLTF. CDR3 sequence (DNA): TGTGCCAGCGTAGGTGGGAGCTCTGGGGCCAACGTCCTGACTTTC.

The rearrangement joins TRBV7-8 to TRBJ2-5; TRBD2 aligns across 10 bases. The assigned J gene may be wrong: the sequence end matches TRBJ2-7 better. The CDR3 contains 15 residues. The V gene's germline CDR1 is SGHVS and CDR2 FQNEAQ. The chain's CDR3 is CASSLVAGGPHEQYF. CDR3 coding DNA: TGTGCCAGCAGCTTAGTAGCGGGAGGCCCCCACGAGCAGTACTTC.